This T cell receptor (beta chain) appears in the sequencing data of a study of blood T cell repertoires in COVID-19 (dated by TCRdb to 2018 to 2021). Regarding the complete study: The collaborator samples originated in the United States, Italy and Spain and spanned the acute and convalescent phases of COVID-19. The prospective study material was composed of cDNA or gDNA derived from T cells, B-cell-depleted T cells, or PBMCs. The dataset comprised deeply sampled blood TCRbeta repertoires from subjects exposed to, actively infected with, or recovered from COVID-19. The repertoires were released in a freely available public database meant as a resource for research on the immune response to SARS-CoV-2. Samples came from the ongoing ImmuneRACE study (first 160 participants) plus 1,254 subjects from 6 global collaborators. Nearly every sample came with metadata listing a de-identified subject ID, COVID-19 status, age in years and sex. Where available, HLA class I and class II types were taken from metadata supplied by the sample provider and were not determined by assay-based typing.

TCRbeta CDR3 regions were amplified from genomic DNA using the immunoSEQ Assay, a bias-controlled multiplex PCR. Per the source publication's procedure: The number of nucleated cells in each sample was estimated by amplification of reference gene primers within the assay. To quantify the absolute abundance of each unique TCRbeta CDR3 rearrangement, sequence reads were collapsed and filtered. Productive Simpson clonality was computed per sample as the square root of Simpson's diversity index over productive rearrangements. Drawn from immuneACCESS, this table holds only the in-frame rearrangements with V and J called that TCRdb kept. Clones are partly lost; checked studies trace under half to an unresolved V gene and leave the rest unexplained. V and J calls plus clone size are reproduced from that table; the DNA served to infer D and trimming. Within this sample are about 75,000 clones, with 75% to 95% of them counted one time only. 6% to 7.5% of the sample lies in the top ten.

In regard to this clone: This clone's antigen is unknown. Nothing much larger sits one base from this clone, and base qualities are not available.

Overall results and qualifications from the work: How much clinical and demographic metadata was included differed by source and by participant, and the metadata was provided uncurated.

Collaborating institutions collected whole blood in K2EDTA tubes following their own protocols. Collaborator samples were shipped for TCRbeta analysis as frozen whole blood, isolated PBMCs, or DNA extracted from either sample type. Inclusive of the bounding cysteine and phenylalanine, the CDR3 is 16 residues long. The DNA shown is the 48-base CDR3, in frame from base 1. The trim is 3 bases for V and 3 bases for J, with a gap of 14 bases between the germline ends. The germline V gene specifies LGHNA as CDR1 and YNFKEQ as CDR2. This chain joins TRBV4-2 to TRBJ2-2; the D gene is perhaps TRBD1, on 6 matching bases. The sequence was collected from a human donor in a cohort sampled during active COVID-19. Material: peripheral blood. The sequenced DNA: TGTGCCAGCAGCCACGCCAGGGGTGGGGACACCGGGGAGCTGTTTTTT. It encodes CASSHARGGDTGELFF.